This section outlines one T cell receptor beta chain sequence together with its context. The data stem from a study of CD8 T cells in Susac syndrome. CDR3 length: 15 amino acids. Germline values: CDR1 SNHLY, CDR2 FYNNEI. The junction had 9 bases not matched to a gene; V was cut back by 5 bases and J by 4 bases. When the RNA was reverse transcribed, random hexamers were used with an input of roughly 0.5 to 1 ug. Multiplex PCR with immunoSEQ amplified the TCR beta CDR3 across 54 Vbeta and 13 Jbeta. Using its own MiXCR run on the immunoSEQ multiplex PCR reads, TCRdb lists one record per CDR3 protein. The profile shows some 220,000 distinct CDR3 sequences, 95% of them singletons.

The genes are TRBV2 and TRBJ2-3; 7 bases line up with TRBD1. The sample consisted of CD4+ T cells from PBMCs. This clonotype originated in a human donor with multiple sclerosis. CDR3 protein: CASSNGTVPADTQYF. In DNA form, the CDR3 reads TGTGCCAGCAGTAACGGGACAGTCCCCGCAGATACGCAGTATTTT.